This TCR beta chain was documented in a study of blood T cell repertoires in COVID-19 (dated by TCRdb to the early 2020s). Broadly, across the study: The collaborator samples originated in the United States, Italy and Spain and spanned the acute and convalescent phases of COVID-19. The prospective study material was composed of cDNA or gDNA derived from T cells, B-cell-depleted T cells, or PBMCs. Deeply sampled blood TCRbeta repertoires from subjects exposed to, actively infected with, or recovered from COVID-19 were included in the dataset. The repertoires were released in a freely available public database meant as a resource for research on the immune response to SARS-CoV-2. Samples were obtained from the ongoing ImmuneRACE study (first 160 participants) and from 950 to 1,500 subjects provided by 6 global collaborators. Sample metadata almost always included a de-identified subject ID, COVID-19 status, age in years and sex. Where HLA class I and class II types were available, the types were taken from metadata supplied by the sample provider, not from assay-based typing.

The immunoSEQ Assay, a bias-controlled multiplex PCR, was used to amplify TCRbeta CDR3 regions from genomic DNA. The authors' analysis ran thus. The number of nucleated cells in each sample was estimated by amplification of reference gene primers within the assay. To quantify the absolute abundance of each unique TCRbeta CDR3 rearrangement, sequence reads were collapsed and filtered. Productive Simpson clonality was computed per sample as the square root of Simpson's diversity index over productive rearrangements. The clones in this table, taken by TCRdb from immuneACCESS, are in-frame only. Not every clone is retained; where verified, under half of the shortfall comes from an unresolved V gene, and the cause of the rest is unknown. D and trimming were read from the DNA, whereas the V and J calls and clone size are those reported in that table. The sample table lists over 200,000 clones, around 83% of them with a count of one. Clones ranked in the top ten supply approximately 8.6% of the sample.

In the case of this clone: Its binding antigen is unknown. No much larger clone is present one base from it, and per-base qualities are unavailable.

Each collaborating institution followed its own protocols to collect whole blood in K2EDTA tubes. For TCRbeta analysis, collaborators shipped samples as frozen whole blood, isolated PBMCs, or DNA extracted from either of those sample types. Sequences KGHDR (CDR1) and SFDVKD (CDR2) are obtained from the germline V gene. The CDR3 holds 16 amino acids from the cysteine to the phenylalanine. The DNA shown is the 48-base CDR3, in frame from base 1. V is pruned by 4 bases and J by 1 base, leaving 4 bases of the junction without a gene match. Here is what the overall study found, with its caveats: How much clinical and demographic metadata was included differed by source and by participant, and the metadata was provided uncurated.

This receptor was taken from a man in his forties with active or convalescent COVID-19. Sample: peripheral blood. The chain is made from TRBV24-1 and TRBJ2-1; 9 junctional bases match TRBD2. The base sequence is TGTGCCACCAGTGAGATAGCGGGAGTATCCTACAATGAGCAGTTCTTC. This gives the protein CATSEIAGVSYNEQFF.